These T cell receptor beta chains were read from a single sample in a study of T cell repertoires in cytomegalovirus infection. MiXCR was run by TCRdb on the reads, yielding one entry per CDR3 protein. Of under 800,000 distinct CDR3 sequences listed, roughly a quarter were seen once; the top ten hold less than 10%. The sequencing input was CD8+ T cells from PBMCs. The receptors come from a human donor in good health (CMV status not recorded). Some clones in this sample may be carry-over from other donors' samples. Both conserved end residues are part of each CDR3. A D gene is named only where the DNA matches it firmly. The size of a clone is reported for some rows only, either as once, few or many, or as a class for expanded clones.

j_call: TRBJ1-4; d_call: TRBD1; clone_size: few; v_call: TRBV28; cdr3_nt: TGTGCCAGCAGTTTACTCCCCTTTGGGACAGTGACTGAAAAACTGTTTTTT; cdr3_aa: CASSLLPFGTVTEKLFF
j_call: TRBJ2-1; d_call: TRBD1; clone_size: many; v_call: TRBV7-9; cdr3_nt: TGTGCCAGCAGCGCCCGACAGGGCGCCGCCAACAATGAGCAGTTCTTC; cdr3_aa: CASSARQGAANNEQFF
j_call: TRBJ1-1; d_call: -; clone_size: once; v_call: TRBV7-4; cdr3_nt: TGTGCCAGCAGCTTAGTTTTGGGGAGTGACACTGAAGCTTTCTTT; cdr3_aa: CASSLVLGSDTEAFF
j_call: TRBJ2-3; d_call: -; clone_size: few; v_call: TRBV4-1; cdr3_nt: TGCGCCAGCAGCCAGGACGCGACTAGCACAGATACGCAGTATTTT; cdr3_aa: CASSQDATSTDTQYF
j_call: TRBJ2-1; d_call: TRBD2; clone_size: many; v_call: TRBV7-2; cdr3_nt: TGTGCCAGCAGCTTAGACCCAGCGGGGTTGAATGAGCAGTTCTTC; cdr3_aa: CASSLDPAGLNEQFF
j_call: TRBJ2-2; d_call: -; clone_size: few; v_call: TRBV7-2; cdr3_nt: TGTGCCACCTACGATCGGGGGAACACCGGGGAGCTGTTTTTT; cdr3_aa: CATYDRGNTGELFF
j_call: TRBJ1-5; d_call: TRBD1; clone_size: -; v_call: TRBV6-2/TRBV6-3; cdr3_nt: TGTGCCAACAACCTCCGGGACAGGGGTCGAGAGCCCCAGCATTTT; cdr3_aa: CANNLRDRGREPQHF
j_call: TRBJ1-6; d_call: TRBD1; clone_size: -; v_call: TRBV9; cdr3_nt: TGTGCCAGCAGCGTAAGGGACAGGAGCTCTTATAATTCACCCCTCCACTTT; cdr3_aa: CASSVRDRSSYNSPLHF
j_call: TRBJ1-2; d_call: -; clone_size: many; v_call: TRBV7-2; cdr3_nt: TGTGCCAGCAGCTCTATTCCGGGACAAAACTATGGCTACACCTTC; cdr3_aa: CASSSIPGQNYGYTF
j_call: TRBJ1-2; d_call: -; clone_size: many; v_call: TRBV5-1; cdr3_nt: TGCGCCAGCAGCTTGACTCCCCTACTGGATGGCTACACCTTC; cdr3_aa: CASSLTPLLDGYTF
j_call: TRBJ2-7; d_call: -; clone_size: few; v_call: TRBV12-3/TRBV12-4; cdr3_nt: TGTGCCAGCACCAAAGCGGCCCTCTCCTACGAGCAGTACTTC; cdr3_aa: CASTKAALSYEQYF
j_call: TRBJ2-3; d_call: -; clone_size: -; v_call: TRBV28; cdr3_nt: TGTGCCAGCATCTCTTCGGCAGATACGCAGTATTTT; cdr3_aa: CASISSADTQYF
j_call: TRBJ2-3; d_call: -; clone_size: once; v_call: TRBV14; cdr3_nt: TGTGCCAGCAGCCAAGATTGGGCCTCCACAGATACGCAGTATTTT; cdr3_aa: CASSQDWASTDTQYF
j_call: TRBJ1-1; d_call: -; clone_size: -; v_call: TRBV6-5; cdr3_nt: TGTGCCAGCAGTCCTGGGGCGAACACTGAAGCTTTCTTT; cdr3_aa: CASSPGANTEAFF
j_call: TRBJ2-3; d_call: -; clone_size: few; v_call: TRBV7-9; cdr3_nt: TGTGCCAGCAGCCCCAGAGATCGGAGAGATACGCAGTATTTT; cdr3_aa: CASSPRDRRDTQYF
j_call: TRBJ2-5; d_call: -; clone_size: -; v_call: TRBV15; cdr3_nt: TGTGCCACCAGCAGGCCTCAAGAGACCCAGTACTTC; cdr3_aa: CATSRPQETQYF
j_call: TRBJ2-1; d_call: TRBD1; clone_size: -; v_call: TRBV19; cdr3_nt: TGTGCCAGTAGTACCCCAGGGGCAGGGGGCTCAGGGAATGAGCAGTTCTTC; cdr3_aa: CASSTPGAGGSGNEQFF
j_call: TRBJ2-7; d_call: -; clone_size: -; v_call: TRBV5-1; cdr3_nt: TGCGCCAGCAGCTTGGGGACATTTCGCGAGCAGTACTTC; cdr3_aa: CASSLGTFREQYF
j_call: TRBJ2-7; d_call: -; clone_size: many; v_call: TRBV15; cdr3_nt: TGTGCCACCAGCCCCACCCGAGACCGCACTTCCTACGAGCAGTACTTC; cdr3_aa: CATSPTRDRTSYEQYF
j_call: TRBJ1-1; d_call: -; clone_size: many; v_call: TRBV6-1; cdr3_nt: TGTGCCAGCAGTCCTGTTCAGAACACTGAAGCTTTCTTT; cdr3_aa: CASSPVQNTEAFF
j_call: TRBJ2-5; d_call: TRBD1; clone_size: -; v_call: TRBV7-4; cdr3_nt: TGTGCCAGCAGCCTTAATACAGGGGGGGAGACCCAGTACTTC; cdr3_aa: CASSLNTGGETQYF
j_call: TRBJ1-1; d_call: -; clone_size: -; v_call: TRBV12-3/TRBV12-4; cdr3_nt: TGTGCCAGCAGTTTGACACAGGGTGGCACTGAAGCTTTCTTT; cdr3_aa: CASSLTQGGTEAFF
j_call: TRBJ2-1; d_call: TRBD1; clone_size: few; v_call: TRBV28; cdr3_nt: TGTGCCAGCAGTTTATGGAGAGGGGGCGAGTCCGGGGCGTACAATGAGCAGTTCTTC; cdr3_aa: CASSLWRGGESGAYNEQFF
j_call: TRBJ2-1; d_call: -; clone_size: -; v_call: TRBV6-2/TRBV6-3; cdr3_nt: TGTGCCAGCAGTCGAAAAAACAGGGAGCCCTACAATGAGCAGTTCTTC; cdr3_aa: CASSRKNREPYNEQFF
j_call: TRBJ2-3; d_call: -; clone_size: -; v_call: TRBV24-1; cdr3_nt: TGTGCCACCGCACCCTCGGACTACACAGATACGCAGTATTTT; cdr3_aa: CATAPSDYTDTQYF
j_call: TRBJ2-1; d_call: -; clone_size: -; v_call: TRBV6-2/TRBV6-3; cdr3_nt: TGTGTCAGCAGTTACTCGAGCCGTATCTCCTACAATGAGCAGTTCTTC; cdr3_aa: CVSSYSSRISYNEQFF
j_call: TRBJ2-5; d_call: -; clone_size: -; v_call: TRBV20-1; cdr3_nt: TGCAGTGCTAGAGATGAGGCCGGGGGAGGGGGGTCCCAGTACTTC; cdr3_aa: CSARDEAGGGGSQYF
j_call: TRBJ2-7; d_call: -; clone_size: -; v_call: TRBV3-1; cdr3_nt: TGTGCCAGCAGCCAAGATAGGGGAGTAGACGTTGCCTACGAGCAGTACTTC; cdr3_aa: CASSQDRGVDVAYEQYF
j_call: TRBJ2-2; d_call: -; clone_size: few; v_call: TRBV20-1; cdr3_nt: TGCAGTGCTTACTCCCCAGCCGGGGAGCTGTTTTTT; cdr3_aa: CSAYSPAGELFF